One sample yielded the 21 T cell receptor beta chains listed below, sequenced in a study of cytomegalovirus exposure and HLA in healthy donors. Profiled with immunoSEQ multiplex PCR; TCRdb holds only in-frame clones, not every one. The table lists over 120,000 clones, around 90% of them singletons, with roughly 6.7% in the top ten. Sequences were obtained from PBMCs. These receptors were collected from a young woman in good health and CMV-seropositive.

The V gene is TRBV5-1, the J gene TRBJ1-4; perhaps TRBD1 as D (5 bases). Trimming took 4 bases from V and 4 from J, leaving 20 bases between them. Germline-derived CDR1 and CDR2 are SGHRS and YFSETQ. The CDR3 loop spans 17 amino acids. CDR3 nucleotides: TGCGCCAGCAGCCCCGGCGATGCGGGGGGGATTAATGAAAAACTGTTTTTT. Its translation is CASSPGDAGGINEKLFF.

The J gene is TRBJ1-2, the V gene TRBV28; 8 nucleotides line up with TRBD1. The CDR3 length is 13 residues. The germline V gene has CDR1 MDHEN and CDR2 SYDVKM. Losses at the gene ends were 4 bases for V and 7 bases for J; bases not matched to a gene: 5. Here the CDR3 DNA reads TGTGCCAGCAGTTCGGACAGGGTCGGTGGCTACACCTTC. Translating gives CASSSDRVGGYTF.

The chain carries TRBV5-4 and TRBJ2-1, with D tentatively TRBD2 (6 bases). Germline V gives CDR1 SGHNT, CDR2 YYREEE (reference sequence). CDR3 length equals 15 residues. Trimming pared 2 bases from V and 4 bases from J, leaving 13 bases between. The chain's CDR3 is CASSFGGLLYNEQFF. CDR3 in DNA: TGTGCCAGCAGCTTTGGAGGGCTCCTATACAATGAGCAGTTCTTC.

The chain is built from TRBV28 and TRBJ1-5, with 10 bases that match TRBD1. V shed 8 bases and J 6 bases; nucleotides not matched to a gene: 10. The CDR3 contains 15 residues. Per germline, CDR1 MDHEN and CDR2 SYDVKM. The CDR3 here is CASASSGTGAQPQHF. The DNA of the CDR3 is TGTGCCAGCGCGAGCTCCGGGACAGGGGCTCAGCCCCAGCATTTT.

V gene TRBV6-6 combines with J gene TRBJ2-2; the D is unclear. Germline CDR1 is MNHNY and CDR2 is SVGAGI (reference sequence). There are 14 residues in the CDR3. Trimming cost V 5 bases and J 5 bases, with 12 bases left between them. CDR3 sequence (DNA): TGTGCCAGCAGTCCTACCGAAGCGACCGGGGAGCTGTTTTTT. Its protein product is CASSPTEATGELFF.

This rearrangement joins TRBV4-2 to TRBJ2-3; no definite D call. The V gene lost 0 bases and the J gene lost 7 bases, with 5 bases spanning the gap. Germline CDR1 LGHNA, CDR2 YNFKEQ. The CDR3 consists of 12 residues. CDR3 bases: TGTGCCAGCAGCCAAGATGTAAATACGCAGTATTTT. As protein: CASSQDVNTQYF.

This chain links TRBV19 with TRBJ2-1; TRBD2 matches 8 bases. The CDR3 has 15 amino acids. After removal of 2 bases from V and 5 bases from J, the junction contained 5 bases not matched to a gene. Germline assignment: CDR1 LNHDA and CDR2 SQIVND (reference sequence). The CDR3 protein is CASSITAGGHNEQFF. The CDR3 DNA reads as TGTGCCAGTAGTATAACGGCGGGAGGACACAATGAGCAGTTCTTC. Full variable domain (rest looked up from reference TRBV19 and TRBJ2-1): DGGITQSPKYLFRKEGQNVTLSCEQNLNHDAMYWYRQDPGQGLRLIYYSQIVNDFQKGDIAEGYSVSREKKESFPLTVTSAQKNPTAFYLCASSITAGGHNEQFFGPGTRLTVL.

The gene calls are TRBV6-6 and TRBJ1-4, with no clear D. Looked up from germline, CDR1 is MNHNY and CDR2 is SVGAGI (reference sequence). The CDR3 is 12 amino acids. V was trimmed by 2 bases and J by 8 bases, leaving 6 bases between them. The CDR3 protein is CASSYREEKLFF. CDR3 sequence (DNA): TGTGCCAGCAGTTACAGGGAGGAAAAACTGTTTTTT.

V gene TRBV15 combines with J gene TRBJ2-7, with D perhaps matching TRBD2 (5 bases). The CDR3 covers 15 residues. From germline, CDR1 is LNHNV and CDR2 YYDKDF (reference sequence). V lost 3 bases and J 3 bases, leaving 15 bases between the germline ends. In nucleotides, the CDR3 is TGTGCCACCAGCAGGGGGTTGGCCGCGGGCTACGAGCAGTACTTC. It encodes CATSRGLAAGYEQYF.

The chain couples TRBV1 to TRBJ2-3; the DNA was not compared with TRBD2, the D call given in the table. TRBV1 is designated a pseudogene. There are 16 residues in the CDR3. The DNA for the CDR3 is TGCACCAGCAGCCAAGATGGTGGGGGGGCCCAAGATACGCAGTATTTT. Translated, it gives CTSSQDGGGAQDTQYF.

The chain joins TRBV6-6 to TRBJ1-5; no clear D. The CDR3 runs to 14 residues. Trimming pared 2 bases from V and 6 bases from J, leaving 11 bases between. CDR1 is MNHNY and CDR2 is SVGAGI in the germline V gene (reference sequence). This chain's CDR3 is CASSYNGVSQPQHF. CDR3 bases: TGTGCCAGCAGTTACAACGGGGTAAGTCAGCCCCAGCATTTT.

V gene TRBV5-8 combines with J gene TRBJ1-5, with D perhaps matching TRBD1 (5 bases). The germline V and J ends were trimmed by 3 bases and 0 bases, with 10 bases remaining between them. CDR1 is SGHTS, CDR2 YDEGEE, per germline. This CDR3 spans 15 amino acids. CDR3 protein: CASSSDIYSNQPQHF. Written as DNA, the CDR3 is TGTGCCAGCAGCTCGGACATCTATAGCAATCAGCCCCAGCATTTT.

The chain uses TRBV5-6 and TRBJ1-1; D remains unclear. The CDR3 consists of 17 residues. Germline V CDR1 and CDR2: SGHDT, YYEEEE. Trimming shortened V by 6 bases and J by 1 base, and 22 bases separated the two germline ends. Here the CDR3 DNA reads TGTGCCAGCATCTCTCTATGGCGGCGAGGCCGGAACACTGAAGCTTTCTTT. Translation: CASISLWRRGRNTEAFF.

The chain employs TRBV7-9 and TRBJ2-1; 12 bases are shared with TRBD2. This CDR3 has 17 residues. V trimming: 0 bases; J trimming: 3 bases; junction bases outside the gene matches: 3. Looked up from germline, CDR1 is SEHNR and CDR2 is FQNEAQ (reference sequence). CDR3 region: CASSLARTSGNYNEQFF. CDR3 in DNA: TGTGCCAGCAGCTTAGCTCGGACTAGCGGGAACTACAATGAGCAGTTCTTC.

This chain uses TRBV16 with TRBJ1-2; no reliable D call. V was clipped by 0 bases and J by 0 bases, with 11 bases between them. Germline CDR1 is KGHSY and CDR2 is FQNENV. This CDR3 is built from 16 residues. This CDR3 reads CASSQSGWASNYGYTF. The CDR3 DNA reads TGTGCCAGCAGCCAATCTGGGTGGGCATCTAACTATGGCTACACCTTC.

The V call is TRBV5-1, the J call TRBJ2-1; possibly TRBD2 for D (6 bases). V lost 8 bases to trimming and J lost 8 bases, with 20 bases between them. The CDR3 runs to 14 residues. The V gene's germline CDR1 is SGHRS and CDR2 YFSETQ. The CDR3, as DNA: TGCGCCAGTTGTAGCGGATCGCCGGGTGATGAGCAGTTCTTC. It is translated as CASCSGSPGDEQFF.

V gene TRBV13 combines with J gene TRBJ1-2, with D unclear. The V end lost 1 base, the J end lost 2 bases, and 11 bases lay between the germline ends. Germline loops: CDR1 PRHDT, CDR2 FYEKMQ (reference sequence). The CDR3 has 15 residues. The CDR3 region is CASSLVEEGNYGYTF. CDR3 in DNA: TGTGCCAGCAGCTTAGTAGAGGAGGGCAACTATGGCTACACCTTC.

V usage is TRBV7-2 and J usage is TRBJ1-5; no clear D. This CDR3 contains 15 residues. V lost 5 bases and J lost 2, with 13 bases in between. In germline, CDR1 is SGHTA, CDR2 FQGNSA. CDR3 nucleotide sequence: TGTGCCAGCAGCCTCGCCCTATCGGGCAATCAGCCCCAGCATTTT. It encodes CASSLALSGNQPQHF.

CDR3 residues: CASSLGGQVTDTQYF. The CDR3 DNA reads TGTGCCAGCAGCTTAGGGGGACAAGTCACAGATACGCAGTATTTT. The J gene is TRBJ2-3, the V gene TRBV11-3, with D possibly TRBD1 on 6 matching bases. The germline gives CDR1 SGHNT, CDR2 YENEEA. The V end was cut by 1 base, the J end by 2 bases, with 10 bases between. This CDR3 spans 15 amino acids. The whole variable domain, filled in from reference TRBV11-3 and TRBJ2-3, reads EAGVVQSPRYKIIEKKQPVAFWCNPISGHNTLYWYLQNLGQGPELLIRYENEEAVDDSQLPKDRFSAERLKGVDSTLKIQPAELGDSAVYLCASSLGGQVTDTQYFGPGTRLTVL.

The gene calls are TRBV28 and TRBJ1-3; maybe TRBD1 (6 bases). Trimming removed 7 bases at V and 3 bases at J, with 19 bases between. CDR1 and CDR2 (germline): MDHEN, SYDVKM. CDR3 size: 16 residues. The CDR3: CASKKEGGHYGNTIYF. Written as DNA, the CDR3 is TGTGCCAGCAAAAAGGAGGGGGGGCATTATGGAAACACCATATATTTT.

The chain has TRBV5-1 and TRBJ2-3; 8 positions agree with TRBD1. This CDR3 is 15 amino acids long. CDR1 SGHRS and CDR2 YFSETQ come from the germline V gene. The J segment lost 2 bases and the V segment lost 2 bases, leaving 4 bases of the junction unmatched. The DNA for the CDR3 is TGCGCCAGCAGCTTTAGACAGGGGAACACAGATACGCAGTATTTT. It translates to CASSFRQGNTDTQYF.